These T cell receptor beta chains were read from a single sample in a study of lymphopenia after photon versus proton radiotherapy. Some clones are missing from TCRdb's copy, which holds only in-frame ones; the method was immunoSEQ multiplex PCR. This sample has 70,000 or so clones; about nine tenths occur once, and the top ten carry 2.2%. The sample was peripheral blood, taken from a patient treated with photon-based radiotherapy. These receptors came from a woman aged 40 to 50 with cholangiocarcinoma. Each CDR3 is given with its conserved first and last residue. The order of the fields is J gene, V gene, clone size, CDR3 protein. The size entry is marked missing in some rows and otherwise reads once, few, many or a size class.

TRBJ2-7 | TRBV6-1 | . | CASSTSLSSYEQYF
TRBJ2-1 | TRBV28 | . | CASSLARWLAGGYNEQFF
TRBJ1-1 | TRBV9 | . | CASSVGGFMNTEAFF
TRBJ2-1 | TRBV7-2 | once | CASSTRTSGGQMFF
TRBJ2-5 | TRBV5-1 | . | CASGNSPGSETQYF
TRBJ2-7 | TRBV29-1 | once | CSVVGLAGDEQYF
TRBJ1-3 | TRBV28 | once | CASSPQVSGNTIYF
TRBJ2-7 | TRBV27 | . | CASSPRTSGLQGAYEQYF
TRBJ1-5 | TRBV4-2 | . | CASSQDIGGQLPQHF
TRBJ2-7 | TRBV28 | . | CASSLVPRVEQYF
TRBJ1-1 | TRBV20-1 | . | CSARDEGTAFF
TRBJ1-1 | TRBV10-3 | . | CAIRDTNTEAFF
TRBJ1-1 | TRBV5-1 | . | CASSREGNTEAFF
TRBJ2-7 | TRBV14 | . | CASSQPGHPSYEQYF
TRBJ1-6 | TRBV5-4 | . | CASSTQGDSPLHF
TRBJ2-3 | TRBV30 | . | CASSTDTQYF
TRBJ2-7 | TRBV9 | . | CASSAGGTSGTEQYF
TRBJ2-2 | TRBV28 | . | CATKARTGNTGELFF
TRBJ1-3 | TRBV27 | . | CARRNGRNTIYF
TRBJ2-1 | TRBV9 | once | CASSVRTGTGGSDEQFF
TRBJ1-2 | TRBV6-1 | . | CASSEALGNYGYTF
TRBJ1-2 | TRBV28 | . | CASSLIGDLEVEGGYTF
TRBJ2-1 | TRBV4-2 | once | CASSQATGDNEQFF
TRBJ1-1 | TRBV6-1 | . | CASSEHRLYTEAFF
TRBJ1-1 | TRBV9 | . | CASAGTGENTEAFF
TRBJ2-1 | TRBV11-3 | . | CASSHTSGSYNEQFF
TRBJ1-1 | TRBV4-2 | . | CASSQDMNTEAFF
TRBJ1-1 | TRBV5-1 | . | CASRLSQGNTEAFF
TRBJ2-2 | TRBV29-1 | . | CSAPTSGGGELFF
TRBJ1-1 | TRBV29-1 | . | CSAIVNTEAFF
TRBJ1-1 | TRBV4-1 | . | CASSQVTFSEAEAFF
TRBJ1-4 | TRBV28 | . | CASSTGGASSNEKLFF
TRBJ1-1 | TRBV5-4 | . | CASSFGGWNTEAFF
TRBJ2-5 | TRBV27 | . | CASSPTTGTGVGETQYF
TRBJ2-5 | TRBV7-3 | . | CASSLLGLAGDQETQYF